Listed below are T cell receptor beta chains from one sample, sequenced in a study of response to subunit inactivated influenza vaccine. TCRdb called the RT-PCR reads again in MiXCR, with one record for every CDR3 protein. The sample records more than 450,000 distinct CDR3 sequences, approximately 7.6% being singletons. The sample here was PBMCs from blood, taken less than 30 months after vaccination. The receptors were gathered from a man aged 50 to 69 who received an inactivated influenza vaccine. CDR3s include the opening cysteine and the closing phenylalanine or tryptophan. The D gene is left open where the match is weak. Only some rows state a clone size, as once, few, many or a class for expanded clones.

len	d_gene	abundance	v_gene	j_gene	CDR3aa	CDR3nt
15	-	-	TRBV18	TRBJ2-1	CASSPRTDRYNEQFF	TGTGCCAGCTCACCACGGACAGACCGCTACAATGAGCAGTTCTTC
14	-	-	TRBV4-2	TRBJ1-6	CASSRDRVNSPLHF	TGTGCCAGCAGCCGGGACCGAGTTAATTCACCCCTCCACTTT
15	TRBD1	-	TRBV5-6	TRBJ2-1	CASSRGQGIGNEQFF	TGTGCCAGCAGCCGGGGACAGGGGATTGGCAATGAGCAGTTCTTC
15	TRBD1	many	TRBV2	TRBJ1-1	CASKKGTAMNTEAFF	TGTGCCAGCAAAAAGGGGACAGCAATGAACACTGAAGCTTTCTTT
14	TRBD1	-	TRBV5-1	TRBJ2-4	CASSWTGTGDIQYF	TGCGCCAGCAGCTGGACCGGGACAGGGGACATTCAGTACTTC
15	TRBD1	many	TRBV20-1	TRBJ2-1	CSARDGRGTNNEQFF	TGCAGTGCTAGAGATGGCAGGGGGACAAACAATGAGCAGTTCTTC
13	-	few	TRBV15	TRBJ2-1	CATLGTPYNEQFF	TGTGCCACCCTCGGGACTCCCTACAATGAGCAGTTCTTC
18	-	few	TRBV21-1	TRBJ2-3	CASSKVGLAGASTDTQYF	TGTGCCAGCAGCAAAGTGGGACTAGCGGGAGCTAGCACAGATACGCAGTATTTT
15	-	few	TRBV27	TRBJ2-3	CASRKNLVTTDTQYF	TGTGCCAGCAGGAAAAACTTAGTAACCACAGATACGCAGTATTTT
15	-	-	TRBV3-1	TRBJ2-1	CASSLRGQGANEQFF	TGTGCCAGCAGCCTGCGGGGGCAGGGGGCCAATGAGCAGTTCTTC
14	-	few	TRBV28	TRBJ2-2	CASSLRGKTGELFF	TGTGCCAGCAGTCTCCGGGGAAAGACCGGGGAGCTGTTTTTT
14	-	many	TRBV29-1	TRBJ2-7	CSVLDRRSSYEQYF	TGCAGCGTCCTAGACAGGCGGAGCTCCTACGAGCAGTACTTC
14	-	-	TRBV12-3/TRBV12-4	TRBJ2-5	CASSREVTRGTQYF	TGTGCCAGCAGCCGTGAGGTCACACGGGGGACCCAGTACTTC
13	-	few	TRBV3-1	TRBJ1-2	CASSPGRPYGYTF	TGTGCCAGCAGCCCCGGACGCCCTTATGGCTACACCTTC
15	-	few	TRBV15	TRBJ2-6	CATSREGSGANVLTF	TGTGCCACCAGCAGAGAAGGGTCCGGGGCCAACGTCCTGACTTTC
13	-	-	TRBV2	TRBJ1-1	CASSEARRAEAFF	TGTGCCAGCAGTGAAGCGCGCAGGGCTGAAGCTTTCTTT
12	-	many	TRBV7-2	TRBJ2-7	CASSFDSREQYF	TGTGCCAGCAGCTTCGACAGCCGCGAGCAGTACTTC
15	TRBD2	-	TRBV9	TRBJ2-1	CASNREEYGSQKQFF	TGTGCCAGCAATCGGGAGGAATACGGATCCCAAAAGCAGTTCTTC
14	TRBD1	many	TRBV5-1	TRBJ2-3	CASSWTDRGDTQYF	TGCGCCAGCAGCTGGACGGACAGGGGCGATACGCAGTATTTT
14	-	many	TRBV25-1	TRBJ1-1	CASSDAGRNTEAFF	TGTGCCAGCAGTGACGCAGGGAGGAACACTGAAGCTTTCTTT
15	TRBD2	few	TRBV11-2	TRBJ2-2	CASSLRGLVIGELFF	TGTGCCAGCAGCTTAAGGGGACTAGTTATCGGGGAGCTGTTTTTT
14	-	many	TRBV2	TRBJ1-6	CASTVSRTNSPLHF	TGTGCCAGCACCGTGTCCAGAACTAATTCACCCCTCCACTTT
16	TRBD1	-	TRBV28	TRBJ2-7	CASSLGGGQGTYEQYF	TGTGCCAGCAGTTTAGGTGGGGGACAGGGTACCTACGAGCAGTACTTC
12	-	many	TRBV5-1	TRBJ2-1	CASSLELNEQFF	TGCGCCAGCAGCTTGGAACTCAATGAGCAGTTCTTC
15	TRBD2	few	TRBV28	TRBJ2-5	CASSALSGDRETQYF	TGTGCCAGCAGTGCCCTTAGCGGGGACCGGGAGACCCAGTACTTC
16	-	once	TRBV5-5	TRBJ2-1	CASSPGLLRAGNEQFF	TGTGCCAGCAGCCCGGGGCTCCTCCGGGCTGGGAATGAGCAGTTCTTC
11	-	few	TRBV14	TRBJ2-5	CASSQLQTQYF	TGTGCCAGCAGCCAATTGCAGACCCAGTACTTC
15	-	few	TRBV3-1	TRBJ2-1	CASSQAAISYNEQFF	TGTGCCAGCAGCCAAGCTGCGATCTCCTACAATGAGCAGTTCTTC
16	-	few	TRBV5-1	TRBJ2-2	CASSLIGSAGPGELFF	TGCGCCAGCAGCTTGATCGGTTCGGCTGGGCCCGGGGAGCTGTTTTTT
12	-	many	TRBV5-5	TRBJ2-7	CASSLARREQYF	TGTGCCAGCAGCTTGGCGAGACGCGAGCAGTACTTC
16	-	few	TRBV14	TRBJ1-4	CASSLQALATNEKLFF	TGTGCCAGCAGCCTACAAGCCTTAGCAACTAATGAAAAACTGTTTTTT
13	-	few	TRBV29-1	TRBJ2-7	CSVWLGGSYEQYF	TGCAGCGTTTGGCTTGGCGGTTCCTACGAGCAGTACTTC
14	TRBD2	few	TRBV20-1	TRBJ2-7	CSARAREGPYEQYF	TGCAGTGCTAGAGCGCGGGAGGGCCCCTACGAGCAGTACTTC
21	-	-	TRBV6-2/TRBV6-3	TRBJ2-6	CASSPHGMGGRLISGANVLTF	TGTGCCAGCAGTCCCCACGGCATGGGAGGCCGACTCATCTCTGGGGCCAACGTCCTGACTTTC
15	-	many	TRBV20-1	TRBJ1-1	CSARDRGWSPSEAFF	TGCAGTGCTAGAGATCGGGGGTGGAGTCCCAGTGAAGCTTTCTTT
15	TRBD2	-	TRBV7-8	TRBJ2-3	CASSNREARGDTQYF	TGTGCCAGCAGCAACCGGGAGGCCCGTGGAGATACGCAGTATTTT